Listed here are 27 T cell receptor beta chains from one sample, sequenced in a study of regulatory T cells in long-lasting Graves disease (dated by TCRdb to the early 2020s). Interpreted using the paper, the time point label stands for: newly diagnosed GD, antithyroid drugs for less than 3 months. For both TCR sequencing and RNA sequencing, RNA was extracted from PBMCs using TRIzol. The library came from multiplex PCR. TCRdb names Illumina HiSeq 4000 as the instrument used. iRepertoire HTBI primers and Arm-PCR amplification of CDR3 regions were used to construct TCR beta libraries. TCRdb redid the processing of the public reads, applying fastp at Q25 and MiXCR, and retained in-frame beta chains. Entries are consolidated by CDR3 protein sequence, retaining the most common genes and DNA. The table for this sample lists roughly 500,000 distinct CDR3 sequences; 12% of them were counted only once. Of the sample, almost 9% is held by the ten largest clones.

These data were also filed under a second study, of T cells in Graves' hyperthyroidism and ophthalmopathy.

The sample in question was peripheral blood mononuclear cells (PBMCs), obtained at new diagnosis, from a patient treated with antithyroid drugs. These receptors were collected from a woman aged 25 to 45 with Graves disease. Donor details come from another sample of the same person, matched by shared clones.

Many counts were recorded for this clonotype. This sequence joins TRBV25-1 and TRBJ2-1; D is perhaps TRBD2 (6 bases). This CDR3 has 17 residues. Germline V gene sequence: CDR1 MGHDK, CDR2 SYGVNS. V shed 4 bases and J shed 0 bases, with 16 bases lying between them. The CDR3 spells CASSGGDSASSYNEQFF. In nucleotides, the CDR3 is TGTGCCAGCAGTGGGGGGGACTCCGCAAGCTCCTACAATGAGCAGTTCTTC.

This clonotype was seen ten or more times. CDR3 residues: CASSLGPKDQPQHF. The CDR3 nucleotides read TGTGCCAGCAGCTTGGGACCGAAGGATCAGCCCCAGCATTTT. The chain combines TRBV5-5 with TRBJ1-5; no clear D gene. The V and J ends lost 0 bases and 5 bases respectively, with 9 bases between them. Per germline, CDR1 SGHKS and CDR2 YYEKEE (reference sequence). The CDR3 runs to 14 residues.

This clonotype occurred many times. The chain couples TRBV7-2 to TRBJ1-2; D remains unclear. The CDR3 is made up of 14 amino acids. V lost 2 bases to trimming and J lost 4 bases, with 11 bases between them. Germline CDR1 SGHTA, CDR2 FQGNSA. The CDR3 loop is CASSLSAHSYGYTF. DNA for the CDR3: TGTGCCAGCAGCTTATCCGCGCACAGCTATGGCTACACCTTC.

This chain links TRBV12-3 or TRBV12-4 with TRBJ1-1; TRBD1 matches at 11 bases. The CDR3 extends over 15 amino acids. The ends lost 3 bases at V and 7 bases at J; junction bases unmatched: 7. CDR3 loop: CASSFSGQGVGEAFF. DNA for the CDR3: TGTGCCAGCAGTTTTTCGGGACAGGGGGTTGGTGAAGCTTTCTTT.

This clonotype was detected ten times or more. The junction does not match germline at one end; this may be a read error. This chain uses TRBV20-1 with TRBJ2-7; no definite D call. The CDR3 length is 10 residues. CDR1 DFQATT and CDR2 SNEGSKA come from the germline V gene (reference sequence). The CDR3 region is CSARGTSQDF. The CDR3, as DNA: TGCAGTGCTAGAGGCACCAGCCAGGACTTC.

This clonotype was detected many times. The chain carries TRBV27 and TRBJ2-1, with D perhaps given as TRBD1 or TRBD2 (6 bases each). The CDR3 is made up of 14 amino acids. Germline CDR1 and CDR2: MNHEY and SMNVEV (reference sequence). V was cut by 3 bases and J by 5 bases, with 11 bases left in between. The CDR3 sequence is CASSFKGGHNEQFF. DNA of the CDR3: TGTGCCAGCAGTTTCAAAGGGGGGCACAATGAGCAGTTCTTC.

This clonotype was observed at least ten times. J is TRBJ1-2 and V is TRBV12-3 or TRBV12-4; no clear D. V lost 1 base to trimming and J lost 6 bases, with 9 bases between them. This CDR3 has 13 residues. The DNA of the CDR3 is TGTGCCAGCAGTTTAGGGACGCGGGATGGCTACACCTTC. This translates into CASSLGTRDGYTF.

The V call is TRBV5-8, the J call TRBJ1-5; D is uncertain. From germline, CDR1 is SGHTS and CDR2 YDEGEE. V dropped 2 bases and J dropped 6 bases, with 9 bases sitting between them. The CDR3 sequence is 13 residues long. For the CDR3, the DNA is TGTGCCAGCAGCTTTGGCCGGGGTCAGCCCCAGCATTTT. Its protein is CASSFGRGQPQHF.

This chain connects TRBV12-3 or TRBV12-4 to TRBJ1-2; no clear D. CDR3 length: 13 residues. The V end lost 6 bases, the J end lost 4 bases, and 12 bases lay between the germline ends. The CDR3 loop reads CASRPGGSYGYTF. The CDR3 DNA sequence: TGTGCCAGCAGACCCGGAGGGAGCTATGGCTACACCTTC.

This clonotype was detected many times. This chain links TRBV7-3 with TRBJ2-2; possibly TRBD2 for D (6 bases). The CDR3 has 15 amino acids. With 5 bases removed from V and 3 bases from J, the gap between germline ends came to 13 bases. Per the germline V gene, CDR1 is SGHTA and CDR2 is FQGTGA. The CDR3 reads CASSPLGGYTGELFF. CDR3 nucleotide sequence: TGTGCCAGCAGCCCACTTGGGGGGTACACCGGGGAGCTGTTTTTT. Drawing the rest from reference TRBV7-3 and TRBJ2-2, the complete variable domain is GAGVSQTPSNKVTEKGKYVELRCDPISGHTALYWYRQSLGQGPEFLIYFQGTGAADDSGLPNDRFFAVRPEGSVSTLKIQRTERGDSAVYLCASSPLGGYTGELFFGEGSRLTVL.

The gene calls are TRBV25-1 and TRBJ2-3; D not resolved. The DNA end is a closer match to TRBJ2-7, so the J assignment may be wrong. The CDR3 runs 15 residues. The germline CDR1 and CDR2 sequences are MGHDK and SYGVNS. This CDR3 reads CASIKMGKAFYEQYF. For the CDR3, the DNA is TGTGCCAGCATCAAAATGGGGAAGGCATTCTACGAGCAGTACTTC.

This clonotype was recorded at least ten times. The genes are TRBV7-2 and TRBJ2-4; tentatively, D is TRBD2 (5 bases). The CDR3 contains 17 residues. V dropped 3 bases and J dropped 2 bases, with 17 bases sitting between them. Germline CDR1 reads SGHTA; CDR2 reads FQGNSA. CDR3 sequence (DNA): TGTGCCAGCAGCTTGAGCGGTACCCGATCCTCCAAAAACATTCAGTACTTC. Amino acid sequence: CASSLSGTRSSKNIQYF.

This clonotype was counted many times. The chain has TRBV10-3 and TRBJ1-4; 9 bases map to TRBD1. This CDR3 comprises 13 residues. Germline V gene sequence: CDR1 ENHRY, CDR2 SYGVKD. V shed 10 bases and J 8 bases; nucleotides not matched to a gene: 8. The chain's CDR3 is CATGDRVGEKLFF. DNA of the CDR3: TGTGCCACCGGGGACAGGGTCGGGGAAAAACTGTTTTTT.

This clonotype was observed many times. The genes are TRBV6-2 or TRBV6-3 and TRBJ1-5; D unclear. CDR1 MNHEY and CDR2 SVGEGT come from the germline V gene. This CDR3 has 12 residues. Trimming removed 7 bases at V and 7 bases at J, with 11 bases between. Here the CDR3 reads CASKPRGQPQHF. CDR3 in DNA: TGTGCCAGCAAGCCTCGTGGGCAGCCCCAGCATTTT.

At least ten counts were recorded for this clonotype. The gene calls are TRBV11-2 and TRBJ2-1; 13 bases agree with TRBD2. Looked up from germline, CDR1 is SGHAT and CDR2 is FQNNGV. J was trimmed by 7 bases and V by 5 bases; bases with no gene match: 11. This CDR3 spans 17 amino acids. CDR3 in amino acids: CASSQNRLAGGRNEQFF. In DNA, the CDR3 is TGTGCCAGCAGCCAAAACCGACTAGCGGGAGGAAGAAATGAGCAGTTCTTC.

This clonotype was detected ten times or more. The rearrangement links TRBV5-1 to TRBJ2-7, with 8 bases identical to TRBD1. Germline V lookup: CDR1 SGHRS, CDR2 YFSETQ. Germline trimming cut 5 bases from V and 3 bases from J; bases unmatched to any gene: 10. This CDR3 has 15 residues. The DNA of the CDR3 is TGCGCCAGCAGACCTACAGGGGGTTCGGACTACGAGCAGTACTTC. Translated, it gives CASRPTGGSDYEQYF.

Ten or more counts support this clonotype. This chain joins TRBV15 and TRBJ2-5; no clear D. CDR3 length: 17 amino acids. Trimming took 0 bases from V and 2 from J, leaving 16 bases between them. Germline CDR1 LNHNV, CDR2 YYDKDF (reference sequence). The CDR3 is CATSRERVFSKQETQYF. DNA for the CDR3: TGTGCCACCAGCAGAGAACGCGTCTTTTCTAAGCAAGAGACCCAGTACTTC.

On this clonotype itself: It may be a read error: a sequence one base away is much more abundant. This chain joins TRBV20-1 and TRBJ2-3, with 11 nucleotides matching TRBD2. Germline lookup yields CDR1 DFQATT and CDR2 SNEGSKA (reference sequence). There are 12 residues in the CDR3. V shed 8 bases and J 8 bases; nucleotides not matched to a gene: 6. CDR3 residues: CSLAGGPGTQYF. The CDR3 DNA sequence: TGCAGTTTAGCGGGAGGGCCAGGTACGCAGTATTTT.

The J gene is TRBJ2-1, the V gene TRBV20-1; 12 nucleotides agree with TRBD2. CDR3 length: 15 amino acids. The germline gives CDR1 DFQATT, CDR2 SNEGSKA (reference sequence). The J segment lost 2 bases and the V segment lost 3 bases, leaving 2 bases of the junction unmatched. CDR3 amino acids: CSASASGRAYNEQFF. Written as DNA, the CDR3 is TGCAGTGCTAGCGCTAGCGGGAGGGCCTACAATGAGCAGTTCTTC.

This clonotype was counted many times. This rearrangement joins TRBV20-1 to TRBJ2-2; maybe TRBD2 (5 bases). V was shortened by 3 bases and J by 2 bases, with 7 bases between the two germline ends. Germline assignment: CDR1 DFQATT and CDR2 SNEGSKA (reference sequence). CDR3 length: 13 amino acids. CDR3 residues: CSARDSNTGELFF. Here the CDR3 DNA reads TGCAGTGCTAGGGACTCAAACACCGGGGAGCTGTTTTTT.

This clonotype was detected only a few times. The V gene is TRBV7-2, the J gene TRBJ2-5; no clear D. Deletions cut 3 bases from V and 4 bases from J, with 12 bases between. The CDR3 contains 14 residues. Per the germline V gene, CDR1 is SGHTA and CDR2 is FQGNSA. The chain's CDR3 is CASSLEGRRETQYF. CDR3 in DNA: TGTGCCAGCAGCTTGGAAGGGCGAAGAGAGACCCAGTACTTC.

This clonotype appeared a few times. The chain carries TRBV6-2 or TRBV6-3 and TRBJ2-1, with 8 positions matching TRBD1. Judging by the DNA end, TRBJ2-5 fits better; the J call may be wrong. The length of the CDR3 is 15 residues. The germline CDR1 and CDR2 sequences are MNHEY and SVGEGT. For the CDR3, the DNA is TGTGCCAGCAGTTACGACAGGGGATTGAGAGAGACCCAGTACTTC. Translated: CASSYDRGLRETQYF.

The rearrangement joins TRBV5-6 to TRBJ2-1; D is unresolved. Germline lookup yields CDR1 SGHDT and CDR2 YYEEEE. The V gene lost 1 base and the J gene lost 12 bases, with 14 bases spanning the gap. The CDR3 runs 13 residues. CDR3 region: CASSLRELDGQFF. CDR3 sequence (DNA): TGTGCCAGCAGCTTGAGGGAACTGGATGGGCAGTTCTTC.

This clonotype came up a few times. V and J are TRBV5-6 and TRBJ2-7; tentatively, D is TRBD2 (7 bases). CDR3 size: 14 residues. Per germline, CDR1 SGHDT and CDR2 YYEEEE. The V gene lost 5 bases and the J gene lost 2 bases, with 14 bases spanning the gap. The CDR3 nucleotides read TGTGCCAGCAGGGGCCGCGGGGGCACCTACGAGCAGTACTTC. Translating it yields CASRGRGGTYEQYF.

Ten or more counts support this clonotype. This chain uses TRBV6-5 with TRBJ1-1; D is undetermined. Trimming pared 0 bases from V and 9 bases from J, leaving 17 bases between. Germline V lookup: CDR1 MNHEY, CDR2 SVGAGI. The CDR3 sequence is 15 residues long. DNA of the CDR3: TGTGCCAGCAGTTACTCGACCCCAAACGGACGGAAAGCTTTCTTT. Its protein product is CASSYSTPNGRKAFF.

This clonotype appeared a few times. The chain combines TRBV3-1 with TRBJ1-1, with 9 bases fitting TRBD1. Germline V gives CDR1 LGHDT, CDR2 YNNKEL (reference sequence). The CDR3 is 15 residues long. V lost 1 base to trimming and J lost 10 bases; unmatched junction nucleotides: 10. This chain's CDR3 is CASSQAVTQGAVAFF. The CDR3, as DNA: TGTGCCAGCAGCCAAGCCGTCACACAGGGGGCTGTAGCTTTCTTT.

This clonotype was observed at least ten times. The chain carries TRBV5-5 and TRBJ2-2; possibly TRBD2 for D (6 bases). The germline V and J ends were trimmed by 2 bases and 5 bases, with 10 bases remaining between them. The germline V gene encodes CDR1 SGHKS and CDR2 YYEKEE (reference sequence). CDR3 size: 14 residues. CDR3 nucleotide sequence: TGTGCCAGCAGCTTCTCAGGGAGGACCGGGGAGCTGTTTTTT. Its translation is CASSFSGRTGELFF.